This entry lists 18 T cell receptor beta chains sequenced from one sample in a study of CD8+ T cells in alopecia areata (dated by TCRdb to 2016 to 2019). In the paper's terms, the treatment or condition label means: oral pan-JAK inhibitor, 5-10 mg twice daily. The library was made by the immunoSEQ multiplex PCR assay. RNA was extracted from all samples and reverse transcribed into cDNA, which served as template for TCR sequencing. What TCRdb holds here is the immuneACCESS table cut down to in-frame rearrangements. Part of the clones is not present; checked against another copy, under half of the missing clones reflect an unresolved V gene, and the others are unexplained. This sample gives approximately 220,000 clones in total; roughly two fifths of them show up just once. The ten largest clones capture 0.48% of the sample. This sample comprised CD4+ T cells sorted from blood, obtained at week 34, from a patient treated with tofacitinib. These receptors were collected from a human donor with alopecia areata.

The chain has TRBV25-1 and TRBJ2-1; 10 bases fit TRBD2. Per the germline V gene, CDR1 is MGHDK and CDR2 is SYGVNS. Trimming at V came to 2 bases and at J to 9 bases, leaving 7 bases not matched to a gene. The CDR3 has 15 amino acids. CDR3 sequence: CASSEAGTSVSEQFF. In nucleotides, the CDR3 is TGTGCCAGCAGTGAAGCCGGGACTAGCGTTTCTGAGCAGTTCTTC.

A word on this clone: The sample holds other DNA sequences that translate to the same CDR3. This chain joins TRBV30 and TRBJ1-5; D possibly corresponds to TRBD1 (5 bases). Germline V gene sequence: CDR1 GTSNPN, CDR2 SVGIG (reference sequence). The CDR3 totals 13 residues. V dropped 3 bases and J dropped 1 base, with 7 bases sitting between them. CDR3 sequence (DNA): TGTGCCTGGAGCAGGGAGAGCAATCAGCCCCAGCATTTT. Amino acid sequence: CAWSRESNQPQHF.

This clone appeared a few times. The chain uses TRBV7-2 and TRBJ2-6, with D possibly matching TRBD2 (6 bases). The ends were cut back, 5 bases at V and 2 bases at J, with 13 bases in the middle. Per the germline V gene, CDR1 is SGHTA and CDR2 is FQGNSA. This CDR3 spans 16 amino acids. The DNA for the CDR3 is TGTGCCAGCAGCCCGAGGGCGGGAACTGGGGCCAACGTCCTGACTTTC. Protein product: CASSPRAGTGANVLTF.

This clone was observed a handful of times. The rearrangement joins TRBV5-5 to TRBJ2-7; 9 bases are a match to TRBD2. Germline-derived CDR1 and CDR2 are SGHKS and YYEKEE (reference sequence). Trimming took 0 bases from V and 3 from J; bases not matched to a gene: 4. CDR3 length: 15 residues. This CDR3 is CASSLAPSGNYEQYF. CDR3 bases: TGTGCCAGCAGCTTGGCTCCTAGCGGGAACTACGAGCAGTACTTC. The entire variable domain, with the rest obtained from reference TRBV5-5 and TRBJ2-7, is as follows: DAGVTQSPTHLIKTRGQQVTLRCSPISGHKSVSWYQQVLGQGPQFIFQYYEKEERGRGNFPDRFSARQFPNYSSELNVNALLLGDSALYLCASSLAPSGNYEQYFGPGTRLTVT.

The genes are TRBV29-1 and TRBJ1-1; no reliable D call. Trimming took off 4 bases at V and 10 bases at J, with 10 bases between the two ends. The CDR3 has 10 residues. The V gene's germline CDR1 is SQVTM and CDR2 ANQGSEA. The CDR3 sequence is CSVAEMGAFF. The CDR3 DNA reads TGCAGCGTTGCTGAGATGGGAGCTTTCTTT. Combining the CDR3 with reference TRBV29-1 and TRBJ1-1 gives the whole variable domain SAVISQKPSRDICQRGTSLTIQCQVDSQVTMMFWYRQQPGQSLTLIATANQGSEATYESGFVIDKFPISRPNLTFSTLTVSNMSPEDSSIYLCSVAEMGAFFGQGTRLTVV.

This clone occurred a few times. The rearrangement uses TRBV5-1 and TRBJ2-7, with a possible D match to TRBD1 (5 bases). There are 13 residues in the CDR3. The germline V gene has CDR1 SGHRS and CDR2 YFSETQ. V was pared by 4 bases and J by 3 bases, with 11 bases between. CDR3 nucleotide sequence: TGCGCCAGCAGCGTTCAGGGTCACTACGAGCAGTACTTC. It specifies CASSVQGHYEQYF. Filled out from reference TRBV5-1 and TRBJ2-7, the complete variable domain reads KAGVTQTPRYLIKTRGQQVTLSCSPISGHRSVSWYQQTPGQGLQFLFEYFSETQRNKGNFPGRFSGRQFSNSRSEMNVSTLELGDSALYLCASSVQGHYEQYFGPGTRLTVT.

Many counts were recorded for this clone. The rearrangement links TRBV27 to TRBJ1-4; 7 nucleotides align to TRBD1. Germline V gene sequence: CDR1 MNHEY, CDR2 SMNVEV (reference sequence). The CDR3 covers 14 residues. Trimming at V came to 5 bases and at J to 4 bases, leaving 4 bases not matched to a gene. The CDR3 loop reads CASSPGTVNEKLFF. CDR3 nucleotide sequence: TGTGCCAGCAGTCCCGGGACAGTTAATGAAAAACTGTTTTTT.

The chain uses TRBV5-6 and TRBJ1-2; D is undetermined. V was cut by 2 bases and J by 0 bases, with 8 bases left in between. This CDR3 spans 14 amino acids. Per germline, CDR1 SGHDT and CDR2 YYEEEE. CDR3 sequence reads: CASSFISSNYGYTF. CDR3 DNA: TGTGCCAGCAGCTTCATTAGCTCTAACTATGGCTACACCTTC.

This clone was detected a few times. CDR3 DNA sequence: TGTGCCAGCAGTGAATTGGCTGAGAGCACTGAAGCTTTCTTT. Its translation is CASSELAESTEAFF. The J gene is TRBJ1-1, the V gene TRBV25-1; D ambiguous. V lost 1 base, J lost 4 bases, and 10 bases lay in between. This CDR3 comprises 14 residues. Germline-derived CDR1 and CDR2 are MGHDK and SYGVNS.

This chain's CDR3 is CASSEVGVDQPQHF. The CDR3 coding sequence is TGTGCCAGCAGTGAAGTAGGGGTGGATCAGCCCCAGCATTTT. The rearrangement uses TRBV6-1 and TRBJ1-5; possible D gene TRBD1, 5 bases. Trimming cost V 1 base and J 5 bases, with 9 bases left between them. CDR3 length: 14 residues. Germline CDR1 and CDR2: MNHNS and SASEGT.

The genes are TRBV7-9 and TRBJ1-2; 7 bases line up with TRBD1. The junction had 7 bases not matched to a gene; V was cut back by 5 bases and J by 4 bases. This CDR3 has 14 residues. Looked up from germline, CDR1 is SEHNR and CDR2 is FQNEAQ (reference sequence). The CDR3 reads CASSKTGSPYGYTF. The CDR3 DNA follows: TGTGCCAGCAGCAAGACAGGGTCCCCCTATGGCTACACCTTC.

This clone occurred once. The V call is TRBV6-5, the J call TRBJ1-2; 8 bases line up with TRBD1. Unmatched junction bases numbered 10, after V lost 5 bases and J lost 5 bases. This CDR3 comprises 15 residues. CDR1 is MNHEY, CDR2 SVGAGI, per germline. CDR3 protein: CASSLQGVGRYGYTF. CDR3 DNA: TGTGCCAGCAGTCTACAGGGGGTAGGGCGTTATGGCTACACCTTC.

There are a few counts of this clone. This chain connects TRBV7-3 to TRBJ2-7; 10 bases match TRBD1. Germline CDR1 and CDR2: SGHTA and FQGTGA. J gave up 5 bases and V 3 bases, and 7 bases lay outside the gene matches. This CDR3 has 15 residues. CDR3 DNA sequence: TGTGCCAGCAGCTTGTGGGACAGGGGCAGAGACGAGCAGTACTTC. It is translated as CASSLWDRGRDEQYF.

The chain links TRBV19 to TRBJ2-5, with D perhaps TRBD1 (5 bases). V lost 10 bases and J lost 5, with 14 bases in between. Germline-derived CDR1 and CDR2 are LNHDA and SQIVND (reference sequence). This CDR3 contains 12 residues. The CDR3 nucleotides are TGTGCCACCAAGACAGTCCAGGAGACCCAGTACTTC. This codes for CATKTVQETQYF.

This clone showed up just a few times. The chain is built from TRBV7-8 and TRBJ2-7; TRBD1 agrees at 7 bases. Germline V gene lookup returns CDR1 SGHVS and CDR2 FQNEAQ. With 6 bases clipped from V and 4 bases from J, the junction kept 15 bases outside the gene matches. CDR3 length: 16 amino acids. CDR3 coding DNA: TGTGCCAGCAGTCTCAGGGGTGCACAGGGGCCTTACGAGCAGTACTTC. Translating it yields CASSLRGAQGPYEQYF.

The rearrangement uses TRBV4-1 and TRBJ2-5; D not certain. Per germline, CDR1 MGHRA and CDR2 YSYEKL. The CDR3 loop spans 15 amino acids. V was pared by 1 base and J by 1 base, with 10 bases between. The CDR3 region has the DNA TGCGCCAGCAGCCAAGTTGGAGCGTTCCAAGAGACCCAGTACTTC. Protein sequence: CASSQVGAFQETQYF.

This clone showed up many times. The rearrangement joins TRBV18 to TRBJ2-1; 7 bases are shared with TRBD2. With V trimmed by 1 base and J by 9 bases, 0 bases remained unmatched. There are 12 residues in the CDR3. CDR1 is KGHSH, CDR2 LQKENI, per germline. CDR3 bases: TGTGCCAGCTCACCACGGGGGGGTGAGCAGTTCTTC. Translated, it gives CASSPRGGEQFF.

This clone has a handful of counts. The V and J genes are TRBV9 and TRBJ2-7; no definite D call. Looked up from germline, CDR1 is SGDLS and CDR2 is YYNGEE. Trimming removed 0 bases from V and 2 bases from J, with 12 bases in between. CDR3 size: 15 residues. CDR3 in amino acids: CASSVAIGQTYEQYF. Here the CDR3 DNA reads TGTGCCAGCAGCGTAGCTATAGGGCAGACCTACGAGCAGTACTTC.